The 8 T cell receptor beta chains below all came from one sample that was sequenced in a study of shared clonotypes between healthy human individuals. This table comes from immunoSEQ multiplex PCR, and its TCRdb copy is limited to in-frame clones, with some not included. The repertoire holds under 600,000 clones, with about 96% as singletons. The sequenced sample was naive CD4+ T cells sorted from blood. Regarding subset: CD45RA+ positively selected. The receptors stem from a woman in her 30s in good health.

This chain uses TRBV11-2 with TRBJ2-2; 10 bases line up with TRBD1. CDR1 and CDR2 (germline): SGHAT, FQNNGV. V lost 6 bases, J lost 8 bases, and 9 bases stayed unmatched. This CDR3 has 15 residues. CDR3 DNA: TGTGCCAGCAGGCCCGGGACAGGGGCGGGTGGGGAGCTGTTTTTT. This encodes CASRPGTGAGGELFF.

The chain combines TRBV7-8 with TRBJ1-1, with unresolved D. V was clipped by 5 bases and J by 0 bases, with 7 bases between them. Germline V gene sequence: CDR1 SGHVS, CDR2 FQNEAQ. There are 13 residues in the CDR3. The CDR3 here is CASSTDLNTEAFF. The DNA for the CDR3 is TGTGCCAGCAGCACAGATCTGAACACTGAAGCTTTCTTT.

The chain has TRBV5-4 and TRBJ2-1, with D uncertain. CDR3 length: 17 amino acids. Looked up from germline, CDR1 is SGHNT and CDR2 is YYREEE (reference sequence). V dropped 3 bases and J dropped 0 bases, with 16 bases sitting between them. The CDR3 DNA follows: TGTGCCAGCAGCTCGTTAGCCGACTCGAGCTCCTACAATGAGCAGTTCTTC. It encodes CASSSLADSSSYNEQFF. The complete variable domain, with remaining parts taken from reference TRBV5-4 and TRBJ2-1, reads ETGVTQSPTHLIKTRGQQVTLRCSSQSGHNTVSWYQQALGQGPQFIFQYYREEENGRGNFPPRFSGLQFPNYSSELNVNALELDDSALYLCASSSLADSSSYNEQFFGPGTRLTVL.

The rearrangement links TRBV13 to TRBJ2-3, with D unclear. The germline gives CDR1 PRHDT, CDR2 FYEKMQ (reference sequence). CDR3 length: 11 amino acids. Between the trimmed V and J ends, which lost 6 bases and 5 bases, there was a span of 6 bases. The CDR3 spells CASSSLDTQYF. CDR3 nucleotides: TGTGCCAGCAGTTCATTAGATACGCAGTATTTT.

The J gene is TRBJ1-5, the V gene TRBV2, with unresolved D. Trimming pared 4 bases from V and 0 bases from J, leaving 7 bases between. Germline V gives CDR1 SNHLY, CDR2 FYNNEI. This CDR3 spans 14 amino acids. The CDR3: CASSGYSSNQPQHF. CDR3 DNA sequence: TGTGCCAGCAGTGGCTACAGTAGCAATCAGCCCCAGCATTTT.

This chain links TRBV11-2 with TRBJ2-7, with D perhaps TRBD1 (6 bases). The germline V gene encodes CDR1 SGHAT and CDR2 FQNNGV. This CDR3 has 13 residues. Trimming left V 2 bases short and J 4 bases short, with 9 bases between. The CDR3 nucleotides read TGTGCCAGCAGCTTATTACAGGGTTACGAGCAGTACTTC. It specifies CASSLLQGYEQYF.

The chain couples TRBV10-3 to TRBJ1-5; TRBD1 might be the D (5 bases). Germline V gene data show CDR1 as ENHRY and CDR2 as SYGVKD. The CDR3 totals 17 residues. Deletions cut 9 bases from V and 5 bases from J, with 26 bases between. The DNA of the CDR3 is TGTGCCATGGGGGATGAAAGTCGAAACTCCCTGGATCAGCCCCAGCATTTT. Protein: CAMGDESRNSLDQPQHF.

V and J are TRBV7-9 and TRBJ2-7; either TRBD1 or TRBD2 may supply D (6 bases each). The V end lost 1 base, the J end lost 2 bases, and 9 bases lay between the germline ends. CDR1 SEHNR and CDR2 FQNEAQ come from the germline V gene (reference sequence). The CDR3 extends over 14 amino acids. CDR3 sequence reads: CASSLGGGTYEQYF. CDR3 nucleotide sequence: TGTGCCAGCAGCTTAGGAGGGGGGACCTACGAGCAGTACTTC. The full variable domain, its missing parts supplied by reference TRBV7-9 and TRBJ2-7, is DTGVSQNPRHKITKRGQNVTFRCDPISEHNRLYWYRQTLGQGPEFLTYFQNEAQLEKSRLLSDRFSAERPKGSFSTLEIQRTEQGDSAMYLCASSLGGGTYEQYFGPGTRLTVT.